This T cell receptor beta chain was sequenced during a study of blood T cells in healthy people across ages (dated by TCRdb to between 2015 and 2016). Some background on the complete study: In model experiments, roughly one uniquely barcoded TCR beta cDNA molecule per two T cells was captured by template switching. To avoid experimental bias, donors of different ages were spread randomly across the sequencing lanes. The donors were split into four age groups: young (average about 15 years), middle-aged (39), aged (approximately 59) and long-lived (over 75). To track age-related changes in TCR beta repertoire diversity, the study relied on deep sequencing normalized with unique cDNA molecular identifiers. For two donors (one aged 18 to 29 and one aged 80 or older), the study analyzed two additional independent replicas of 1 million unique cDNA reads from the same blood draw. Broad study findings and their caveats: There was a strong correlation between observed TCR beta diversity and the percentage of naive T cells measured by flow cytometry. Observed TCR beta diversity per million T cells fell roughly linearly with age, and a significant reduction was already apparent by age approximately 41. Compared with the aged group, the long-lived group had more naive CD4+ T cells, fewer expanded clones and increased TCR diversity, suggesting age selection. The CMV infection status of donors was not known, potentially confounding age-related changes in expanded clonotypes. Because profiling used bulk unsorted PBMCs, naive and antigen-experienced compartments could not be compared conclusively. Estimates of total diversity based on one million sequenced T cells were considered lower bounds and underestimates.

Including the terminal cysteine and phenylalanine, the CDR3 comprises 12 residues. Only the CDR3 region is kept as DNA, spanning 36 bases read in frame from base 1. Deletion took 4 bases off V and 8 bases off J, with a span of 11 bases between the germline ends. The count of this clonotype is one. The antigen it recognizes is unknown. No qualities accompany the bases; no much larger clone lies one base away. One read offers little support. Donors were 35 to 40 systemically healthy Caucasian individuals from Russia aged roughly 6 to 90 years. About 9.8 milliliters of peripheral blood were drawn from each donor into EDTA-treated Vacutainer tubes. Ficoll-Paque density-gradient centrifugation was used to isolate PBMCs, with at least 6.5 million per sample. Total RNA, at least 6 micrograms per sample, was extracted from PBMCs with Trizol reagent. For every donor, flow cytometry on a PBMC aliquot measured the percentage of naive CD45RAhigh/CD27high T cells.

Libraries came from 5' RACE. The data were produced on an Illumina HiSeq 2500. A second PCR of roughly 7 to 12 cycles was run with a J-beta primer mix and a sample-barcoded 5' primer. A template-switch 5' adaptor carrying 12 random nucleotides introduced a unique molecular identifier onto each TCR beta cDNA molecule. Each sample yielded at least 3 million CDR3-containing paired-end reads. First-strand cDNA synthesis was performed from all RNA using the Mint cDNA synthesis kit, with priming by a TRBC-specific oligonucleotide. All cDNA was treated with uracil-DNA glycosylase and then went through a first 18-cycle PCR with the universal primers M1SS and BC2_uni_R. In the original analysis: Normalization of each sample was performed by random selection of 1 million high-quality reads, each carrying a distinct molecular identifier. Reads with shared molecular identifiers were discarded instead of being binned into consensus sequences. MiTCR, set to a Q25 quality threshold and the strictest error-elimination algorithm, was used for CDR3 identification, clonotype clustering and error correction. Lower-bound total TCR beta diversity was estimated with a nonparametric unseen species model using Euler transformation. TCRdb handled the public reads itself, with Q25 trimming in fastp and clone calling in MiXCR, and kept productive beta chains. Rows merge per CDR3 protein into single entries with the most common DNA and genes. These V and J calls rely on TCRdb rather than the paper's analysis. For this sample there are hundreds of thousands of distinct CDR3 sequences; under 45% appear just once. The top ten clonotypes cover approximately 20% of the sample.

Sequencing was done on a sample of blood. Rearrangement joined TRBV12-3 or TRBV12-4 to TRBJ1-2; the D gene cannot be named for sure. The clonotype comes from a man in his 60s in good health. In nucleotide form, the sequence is TGTGCCAGCAGTTCCGGGATTTTGGGCTACACCTTC. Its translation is CASSSGILGYTF.